This T cell receptor beta chain was captured in a study of PD-1 blockade in classical Hodgkin lymphoma. Sample time point: cycle 4 day 1 (C4D1), after more than five weeks of nivolumab. With no exception, relapse followed autologous stem cell transplantation in all patients, and brentuximab vedotin exposure varied. Some clones are missing from TCRdb's copy, which holds only in-frame ones; the method was immunoSEQ multiplex PCR. Among fewer than 30,000 clones, around three quarters were seen once, and the ten largest hold approximately 3.6%. Sequencing was performed on peripheral blood mononuclear cells (PBMCs), taken before the fourth cycle of nivolumab. The clonotype originates from a human donor with classical Hodgkin lymphoma.

The CDR3 here is CASGLAALSNEQFF. The CDR3 DNA sequence: TGTGCTAGTGGTTTGGCTGCTCTATCCAATGAGCAGTTCTTC. The chain combines TRBV12-5 with TRBJ2-1; no definite D call. There are 14 residues in the CDR3. Trimming took off 1 base at V and 6 bases at J, with 10 bases between the two ends. In germline, CDR1 is LGHNT, CDR2 FRNRAP.